Each of the 24 T cell receptor beta chains below was sequenced from the same sample in a study of OX40 agonist ivuxolimab in advanced cancers. Clones were read by immunoSEQ multiplex PCR, and TCRdb kept only the in-frame ones, dropping some. The repertoire holds 60,000 or so clones, with 80% to 95% as singletons. The source was CD4+ or CD8+ T cells sorted from blood, collected in a trial of the OX40 agonist ivuxolimab. Receptors were obtained from an adult with an advanced solid tumor such as melanoma, head and neck, liver or kidney cancer.

CDR3 residues: CASSVRGLGYEQYF. In DNA, the CDR3 is TGTGCCAGCAGTGTCAGGGGTTTAGGCTACGAGCAGTACTTC. The chain couples TRBV6-1 to TRBJ2-7, with TRBD1 as a possible D gene (6 bases). The V gene's germline CDR1 is MNHNS and CDR2 SASEGT. The length of the CDR3 is 14 residues. The ends were cut back, 4 bases at V and 3 bases at J, with 13 bases in the middle.

The CDR3 here is CASSLEGFPTDTQYF. The CDR3 bases are TGTGCCAGCAGCTTGGAAGGTTTCCCGACAGATACGCAGTATTTT. The rearrangement joins TRBV5-4 to TRBJ2-3, with D uncertain. Germline lookup yields CDR1 SGHNT and CDR2 YYREEE (reference sequence). V lost 0 bases, J lost 3 bases, and 11 bases lay in between. The CDR3 extends over 15 amino acids.

V gene TRBV19 combines with J gene TRBJ1-1; D gene ambiguous. Germline-derived CDR1 and CDR2 are LNHDA and SQIVND (reference sequence). The CDR3 covers 18 residues. The ends were cut back, 7 bases at V and 8 bases at J, with 32 bases in the middle. CDR3 coding DNA: TGTGCCAGTAAACTCCTCTGGGAAAACCCCGATTCACGCTGGGAAGCTTTCTTT. Translation: CASKLLWENPDSRWEAFF.

V is TRBV4-2 and J is TRBJ1-2, with D hard to call. The CDR3 has 13 residues. In germline, CDR1 is LGHNA, CDR2 YNFKEQ. V shed 0 bases and J shed 5 bases, with 7 bases lying between them. DNA of the CDR3: TGTGCCAGCAGCCAAGATGGAGGATATGGCTACACCTTC. As protein: CASSQDGGYGYTF.

In DNA form, the CDR3 reads TGTGCCAGCAGTGGAGGAAGCACAGATACGCAGTATTTT. This sequence encodes CASSGGSTDTQYF. The chain couples TRBV6-4 to TRBJ2-3; no clear D. This CDR3 is 13 amino acids long. V was shortened by 4 bases and J by 0 bases, with 5 bases between the two germline ends. Germline V CDR1 and CDR2: MRHNA, SNTAGT.

J is TRBJ2-5 and V is TRBV12-5; maybe TRBD1 (5 bases). V was trimmed by 2 bases and J by 3 bases, leaving 10 bases between them. The CDR3 length is 14 residues. Germline values: CDR1 LGHNT, CDR2 FRNRAP. The CDR3 reads CASGLPGREETQYF. The CDR3 coding sequence is TGTGCTAGTGGTTTGCCAGGCAGGGAAGAGACCCAGTACTTC.

V is TRBV9 and J is TRBJ1-5; no definite D call. The CDR3 consists of 14 residues. V gave up 0 bases and J gave up 3 bases, with 7 bases separating them. Looked up from germline, CDR1 is SGDLS and CDR2 is YYNGEE. The CDR3 loop reads CASSVAGYNQPQHF. The CDR3 DNA is TGTGCCAGCAGCGTAGCGGGGTACAATCAGCCCCAGCATTTT.

The chain is built from TRBV5-6 and TRBJ2-7; no clear D. The CDR3 spans 13 residues. V was shortened by 0 bases and J by 5 bases, with 9 bases between the two germline ends. The germline gives CDR1 SGHDT, CDR2 YYEEEE. The DNA of the CDR3 is TGTGCCAGCAGCTTGGCTCCCCGGGACGAGCAGTACTTC. Amino acids: CASSLAPRDEQYF.

The chain carries TRBV19 and TRBJ1-2, with 10 bases aligning to TRBD1. CDR1 is LNHDA and CDR2 is SQIVND in the germline V gene (reference sequence). The CDR3 has 15 amino acids. The junction had 9 bases not matched to a gene; V was cut back by 5 bases and J by 6 bases. CDR3 bases: TGTGCCAGTAGTTCTCCGGGACAGGGGTCAAATGGCTACACCTTC. It codes for CASSSPGQGSNGYTF.

V gene TRBV19 combines with J gene TRBJ1-1; D remains unclear. Germline lookup yields CDR1 LNHDA and CDR2 SQIVND (reference sequence). There are 13 residues in the CDR3. The V and J ends lost 3 bases and 4 bases respectively, with 9 bases between them. CDR3 sequence: CASSMGSTTEAFF. The DNA of the CDR3 is TGTGCCAGTAGTATGGGGAGCACCACTGAAGCTTTCTTT.

The J gene is TRBJ1-1, the V gene TRBV7-3; D is unclear. The CDR3 spans 13 residues. The ends were cut back, 3 bases at V and 2 bases at J, with 7 bases in the middle. Germline CDR1 and CDR2: SGHTA and FQGTGA. The CDR3 loop is CASSFGGNTEAFF. The CDR3, as DNA: TGTGCCAGCAGCTTCGGAGGAAACACTGAAGCTTTCTTT.

V and J are TRBV7-2 and TRBJ2-7, with 7 bases aligning to TRBD2. V shed 0 bases, J shed 3 bases, and the junction held 11 bases outside the gene matches. The CDR3 extends over 17 amino acids. CDR1 is SGHTA, CDR2 FQGNSA, per germline. The CDR3 loop reads CASSLARSRGSIYEQYF. The CDR3, as DNA: TGTGCCAGCAGCTTAGCGCGGTCTCGCGGGAGTATCTACGAGCAGTACTTC.

J is TRBJ2-7 and V is TRBV6-5; D is unresolved. This CDR3 comprises 9 residues. In germline, CDR1 is MNHEY, CDR2 SVGAGI. The CDR3 is CASIYPQLV. The CDR3 nucleotides are TGTGCCAGCATTTACCCCCAGCTGGTC.

This clone was observed a single time. The CDR3: CAWIRDTGELFF. The CDR3 DNA is TGTGCCTGGATACGGGACACCGGGGAGCTGTTTTTT. The J gene is TRBJ2-2, the V gene TRBV30; D gene unclear. V lost 4 bases to trimming and J lost 3 bases, with 6 bases between them. The CDR3 has 12 residues. Germline V lookup: CDR1 GTSNPN, CDR2 SVGIG (reference sequence).

The V call is TRBV11-2, the J call TRBJ2-7; 11 bases are shared with TRBD2. The CDR3 contains 15 residues. The V and J ends lost 6 bases and 4 bases, in that order; junction bases with no gene match: 8. Per germline, CDR1 SGHAT and CDR2 FQNNGV. DNA for the CDR3: TGTGCCAGCAGTTTTAGCGGGAGGGAGGTTTACGAGCAGTACTTC. It encodes CASSFSGREVYEQYF.

The genes are TRBV19 and TRBJ2-3; 11 bases match TRBD2. With V trimmed by 2 bases and J by 9 bases, 7 bases remained unmatched. This CDR3 is built from 15 residues. Germline CDR1 and CDR2: LNHDA and SQIVND (reference sequence). The DNA of the CDR3 is TGTGCCAGTAGTATACAACTAGCGGGAGAGGAAACGCAGTATTTT. This sequence encodes CASSIQLAGEETQYF.

The chain uses TRBV6-5 and TRBJ2-7; D gene ambiguous. The CDR3 contains 12 residues. V was cut by 5 bases and J by 6 bases, with 11 bases left in between. Germline V gives CDR1 MNHEY, CDR2 SVGAGI. CDR3 nucleotide sequence: TGTGCCAGCAGTACCTATTCGGGCGAGCAGTACTTC. This translates into CASSTYSGEQYF.

This rearrangement joins TRBV5-1 to TRBJ2-1; 7 bases are shared with TRBD1. The CDR3 runs 16 residues. After removal of 4 bases from V and 5 bases from J, the junction contained 12 bases not matched to a gene. Germline loops: CDR1 SGHRS, CDR2 YFSETQ. CDR3 protein: CASSMSSTTGNNEQFF. The CDR3 DNA sequence: TGCGCCAGCAGCATGTCCTCAACGACAGGGAACAATGAGCAGTTCTTC.

V gene TRBV7-2 combines with J gene TRBJ2-2; D is unresolved. Trimming took 6 bases from V and 0 from J, leaving 2 bases between them. This CDR3 is built from 12 residues. Germline V gene sequence: CDR1 SGHTA, CDR2 FQGNSA. In DNA, the CDR3 is TGTGCCAGCAGTCCGAACACCGGGGAGCTGTTTTTT. Translation: CASSPNTGELFF.

The CDR3 reads CASSFFPAGAEETQYF. The CDR3 nucleotides are TGTGCCAGCAGCTTTTTCCCAGCGGGGGCTGAAGAGACCCAGTACTTC. J is TRBJ2-5 and V is TRBV11-2; 8 nucleotides match TRBD2. Germline CDR1 reads SGHAT; CDR2 reads FQNNGV. The CDR3 loop spans 16 amino acids. The trim removed 3 bases at V and 3 bases at J, leaving 9 bases unmatched.

The genes are TRBV19 and TRBJ2-3, with D perhaps being TRBD1 or TRBD2 (5 bases each). V lost 4 bases and J lost 3, with 14 bases in between. CDR1 is LNHDA, CDR2 SQIVND, per germline (reference sequence). The CDR3 length is 15 residues. This CDR3 is CASSRDPKGTDTQYF. The CDR3, as DNA: TGTGCCAGTAGTAGGGACCCGAAGGGTACAGATACGCAGTATTTT.

The gene calls are TRBV4-1 and TRBJ2-5; 7 nucleotides agree with TRBD2. The CDR3 sequence is 14 residues long. The trim removed 1 base at V and 3 bases at J, leaving 2 bases unmatched. Germline V lookup: CDR1 MGHRA, CDR2 YSYEKL. CDR3 in amino acids: CASSQGGLEETQYF. The DNA for the CDR3 is TGCGCCAGCAGCCAAGGCGGACTAGAAGAGACCCAGTACTTC.

The CDR3 reads CASSYSSKGNQPQHF. The CDR3, as DNA: TGTGCCAGCAGTTACTCGAGTAAAGGCAATCAGCCCCAGCATTTT. The rearrangement uses TRBV6-5 and TRBJ1-5; D gene unclear. The CDR3 sequence is 15 residues long. Trimming took 0 bases from V and 2 from J, leaving 8 bases between them. Germline values: CDR1 MNHEY, CDR2 SVGAGI.

The chain joins TRBV6-1 to TRBJ2-7, with 9 nucleotides matching TRBD1. CDR1 MNHNS and CDR2 SASEGT come from the germline V gene. The trim removed 4 bases at V and 2 bases at J, leaving 6 bases unmatched. The CDR3 is 15 amino acids. The CDR3 sequence is CASSGGQGVAYEQYF. The CDR3 nucleotides are TGTGCCAGCAGTGGGGGACAGGGAGTCGCCTACGAGCAGTACTTC.